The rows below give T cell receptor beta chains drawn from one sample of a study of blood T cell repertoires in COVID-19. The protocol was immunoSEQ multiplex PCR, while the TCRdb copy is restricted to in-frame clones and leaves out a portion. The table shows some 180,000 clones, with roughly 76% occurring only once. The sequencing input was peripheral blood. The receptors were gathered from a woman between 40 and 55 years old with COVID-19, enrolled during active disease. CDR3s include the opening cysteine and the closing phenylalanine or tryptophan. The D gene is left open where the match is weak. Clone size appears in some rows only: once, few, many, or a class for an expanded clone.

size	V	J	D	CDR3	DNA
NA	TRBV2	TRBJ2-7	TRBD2	CASSPTSGRTYEQYF	TGTGCCAGCAGTCCAACTAGCGGGCGAACCTACGAGCAGTACTTC
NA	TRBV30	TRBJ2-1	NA	CAWSPDYNEQFF	TGTGCCTGGAGCCCAGACTACAATGAGCAGTTCTTC
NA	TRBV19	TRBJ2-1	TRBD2	CASTPALAGYNEQFF	TGTGCCAGTACCCCAGCCCTAGCGGGGTACAATGAGCAGTTCTTC
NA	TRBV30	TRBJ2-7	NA	CAWSLRSGFEQYF	TGTGCCTGGAGTCTAAGGTCGGGTTTCGAGCAGTACTTC
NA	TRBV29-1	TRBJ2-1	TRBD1	CSVSLRDRDYNEQFF	TGCAGCGTGAGCCTCCGGGACAGGGACTACAATGAGCAGTTCTTC
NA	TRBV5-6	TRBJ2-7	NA	CASSFLGGGRTYEQYF	TGTGCCAGCAGCTTCCTGGGGGGGGGCCGGACCTACGAGCAGTACTTC
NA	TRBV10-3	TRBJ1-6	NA	CAISENSNSPLHF	TGTGCCATCAGTGAGAACAGTAATTCACCCCTCCACTTT
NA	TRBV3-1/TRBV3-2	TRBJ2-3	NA	CASSLEAGPSTDTQYF	TGTGCCAGCAGCCTCGAGGCGGGTCCTAGCACAGATACGCAGTATTTT
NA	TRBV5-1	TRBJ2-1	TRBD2	CASSFLSGLANEQFF	TGCGCCAGCAGCTTTCTTTCGGGACTAGCCAATGAGCAGTTCTTC
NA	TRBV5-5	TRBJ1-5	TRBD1	CASSLIPGGNQPQHF	TGTGCCAGCAGCTTGATTCCAGGGGGAAATCAGCCCCAGCATTTT
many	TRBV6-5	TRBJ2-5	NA	CASESTWDSGETQYF	TGTGCCAGCGAATCCACTTGGGACAGCGGGGAGACCCAGTACTTC
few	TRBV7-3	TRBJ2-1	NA	CASSPGLSPYNEQFF	TGTGCCAGCAGCCCAGGACTAAGCCCATACAATGAGCAGTTCTTC
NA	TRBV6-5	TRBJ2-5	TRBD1	CASGRQGQETQYF	TGTGCCAGCGGGAGACAGGGCCAAGAGACCCAGTACTTC
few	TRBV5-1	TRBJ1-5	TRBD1	CASSLGQGAHQPQHF	TGCGCCAGCAGCTTAGGACAGGGGGCACATCAGCCCCAGCATTTT
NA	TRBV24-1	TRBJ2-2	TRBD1	CATSDFWQGADTGELFF	TGTGCCACCAGTGATTTCTGGCAGGGGGCGGACACCGGGGAGCTGTTTTTT
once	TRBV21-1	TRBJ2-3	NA	CASRTGAGTDTQYF	TGTGCCAGCAGAACAGGGGCAGGCACAGATACGCAGTATTTT
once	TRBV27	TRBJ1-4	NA	CASRLAGSPNEKLFF	TGTGCCAGCCGATTGGCCGGGTCGCCTAATGAAAAACTGTTTTTT
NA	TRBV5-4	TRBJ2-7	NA	CASSYTGVSYEQYF	TGTGCCAGCAGCTACACAGGAGTCTCCTACGAGCAGTACTTC
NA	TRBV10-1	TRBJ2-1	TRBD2	CASTIFTSGRHVCDEQFF	TGCGCCAGCACCATTTTTACTAGCGGGAGGCATGTTTGCGATGAGCAGTTCTTC
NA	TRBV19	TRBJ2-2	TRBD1	CASSRQIGQGTGELFF	TGTGCCAGTAGTAGACAGATCGGACAGGGCACCGGGGAGCTGTTTTTT
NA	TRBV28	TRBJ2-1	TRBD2	CASSPLRLAGGRPHWNEQFF	TGTGCCAGCAGTCCCCTAAGACTAGCGGGAGGACGCCCGCATTGGAATGAGCAGTTCTTC
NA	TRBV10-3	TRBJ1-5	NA	CAISERERQAHSNQPQHF	TGTGCCATCAGTGAGAGGGAGAGACAGGCCCATAGCAATCAGCCCCAGCATTTT
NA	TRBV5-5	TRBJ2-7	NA	CASSRTGSHYEQYF	TGTGCCAGCAGCCGAACAGGGAGTCACTACGAGCAGTACTTC
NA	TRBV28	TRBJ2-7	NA	CASSATGTSYEQYF	TGTGCCAGCAGTGCTACAGGGACCTCCTACGAGCAGTACTTC
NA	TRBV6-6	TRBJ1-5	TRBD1	CASRDQQGANQPQHF	TGTGCCAGCAGGGACCAACAGGGGGCTAATCAGCCCCAGCATTTT
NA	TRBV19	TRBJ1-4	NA	CASSYRTGSTNEKLFF	TGTGCCAGTAGTTACCGCACAGGGTCAACTAATGAAAAACTGTTTTTT
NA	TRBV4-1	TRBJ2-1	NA	CASSQERGTTEQFF	TGCGCCAGCAGCCAAGAGAGGGGGACTACCGAGCAGTTCTTC
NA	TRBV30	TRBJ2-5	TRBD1	CAWSQNRDRFIIHNF	TGTGCCTGGAGTCAAAACCGGGACAGGTTTATAATTCACAACTTC
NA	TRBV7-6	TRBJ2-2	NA	CASSLGRGNTGELFF	TGTGCCAGCAGCTTAGGCAGGGGAAACACCGGGGAGCTGTTTTTT
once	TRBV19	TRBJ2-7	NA	CASSKQGPLFYEQYF	TGTGCCAGTAGTAAGCAGGGTCCATTATTCTACGAGCAGTACTTC
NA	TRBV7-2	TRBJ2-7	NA	CASSTNGWTSEQYF	TGTGCCAGCAGCACAAACGGGTGGACATCGGAGCAGTACTTC
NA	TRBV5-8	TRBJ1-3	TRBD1	CASSLETGAGNTIYF	TGTGCCAGCAGCTTGGAGACAGGGGCTGGAAACACCATATATTTT
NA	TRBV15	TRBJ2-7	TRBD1	CATSTRLGTGGFEQYF	TGTGCCACCAGCACACGGCTGGGGACAGGGGGGTTCGAGCAGTACTTC
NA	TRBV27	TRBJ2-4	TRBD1	CASSPKTGTGPYIQYF	TGTGCCAGCAGCCCGAAAACTGGGACAGGGCCGTACATTCAGTACTTC
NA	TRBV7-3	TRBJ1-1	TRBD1	CASSKQGQANTEAFF	TGTGCCAGCAGCAAACAGGGACAGGCGAACACTGAAGCTTTCTTT
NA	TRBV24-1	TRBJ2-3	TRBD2	CATSDTTSGGPKNTDTQYF	TGTGCCACCAGTGACACCACTAGCGGGGGGCCAAAAAACACAGATACGCAGTATTTT
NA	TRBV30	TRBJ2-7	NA	CAWKGDVPEQYF	TGTGCCTGGAAGGGGGATGTTCCGGAGCAGTACTTC
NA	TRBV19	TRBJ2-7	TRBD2	CASSFSGNLRGSYEQYF	TGTGCCAGTAGTTTTAGCGGGAACCTTCGGGGGTCCTACGAGCAGTACTTC
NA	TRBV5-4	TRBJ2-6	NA	CASSRDIPGANVLTF	TGTGCCAGCAGCCGGGACATCCCCGGGGCCAACGTCCTGACTTTC
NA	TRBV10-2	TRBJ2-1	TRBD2	CASRNSGSRQFF	TGCGCCAGCAGGAATAGCGGGAGTAGGCAGTTCTTC
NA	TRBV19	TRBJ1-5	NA	CASSRGAGQPQHF	TGTGCCAGTAGTCGGGGGGCCGGTCAGCCCCAGCATTTT
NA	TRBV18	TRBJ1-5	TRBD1	CASSRSGQSNQPQHF	TGTGCCAGCTCACGTTCGGGACAGAGCAATCAGCCCCAGCATTTT
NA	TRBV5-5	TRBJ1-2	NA	CASSFSSGYGYTF	TGTGCCAGCAGCTTTTCGTCCGGGTATGGCTACACCTTC
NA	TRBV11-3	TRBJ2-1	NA	CASSEGPGIHNEQFF	TGTGCCAGCAGCGAGGGTCCGGGGATCCACAATGAGCAGTTCTTC
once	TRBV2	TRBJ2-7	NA	CASLPSAYEQYF	TGTGCCAGCTTGCCTAGCGCCTACGAGCAGTACTTC
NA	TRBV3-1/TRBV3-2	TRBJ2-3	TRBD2	CASSPPSGRTQYF	TGTGCCAGCAGCCCACCTAGCGGTCGTACGCAGTATTTT
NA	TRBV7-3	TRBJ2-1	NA	CASSSFRDKQFF	TGTGCCAGCAGCTCGTTCCGGGACAAGCAGTTCTTC
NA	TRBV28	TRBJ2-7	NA	CASSTSLSYEQYF	TGTGCCAGCAGCACGAGTCTCTCCTACGAGCAGTACTTC
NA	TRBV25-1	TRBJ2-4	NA	CASSTDFRAKNIQYF	TGTGCCAGCAGTACGGACTTTAGAGCCAAAAACATTCAGTACTTC
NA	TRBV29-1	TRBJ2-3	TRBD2	CSVDASGGAFSLGLQYF	TGCAGCGTTGACGCTAGCGGGGGGGCCTTTTCCCTCGGTTTGCAGTATTTT
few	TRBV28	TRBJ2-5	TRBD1	CASRTGQGHGTQYF	TGTGCCAGCAGAACGGGACAGGGGCATGGGACCCAGTACTTC
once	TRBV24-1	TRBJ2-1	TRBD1	CATSDQTGGNYNEQFF	TGTGCCACCAGTGACCAGACAGGGGGTAACTACAATGAGCAGTTCTTC
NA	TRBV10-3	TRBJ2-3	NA	CAISDQTDTQYF	TGTGCCATCAGTGATCAAACAGATACGCAGTATTTT
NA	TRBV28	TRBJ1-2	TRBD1	CASSRTGGSRYGYTF	TGTGCCAGCAGCCGAACAGGGGGGTCGAGGTATGGCTACACCTTC